The 22 T cell receptor beta chains below were found in one sample sequenced in a study of cytomegalovirus exposure and HLA in healthy donors. Amplification used 60 Vbeta primers and 13 Jbeta primers. The data were produced by immunoSEQ multiplex PCR, yet TCRdb's version contains in-frame clones alone and is incomplete. This table has 170,000 or so clones, around 83% appearing once. The sequencing input was PBMCs. Source of these receptors: a man in his fifties or sixties in good health and CMV-seronegative.

This sequence joins TRBV4-1 and TRBJ2-3; TRBD2 might be the D (6 bases). CDR3 length: 17 amino acids. Germline values: CDR1 MGHRA, CDR2 YSYEKL. V lost 4 bases, J lost 2 bases, and 19 bases lay in between. CDR3 loop: CASSRKNPGLVTDTQYF. The CDR3 bases are TGCGCCAGCAGCCGAAAAAACCCGGGACTTGTCACAGATACGCAGTATTTT.

The chain couples TRBV5-1 to TRBJ2-7; 9 nucleotides line up with TRBD2. The CDR3 is 15 residues long. The germline V gene encodes CDR1 SGHRS and CDR2 YFSETQ. With 0 bases clipped from V and 2 bases from J, the junction kept 3 bases outside the gene matches. The CDR3 DNA reads TGCGCCAGCAGCTTGGCGGGACTAGCCCCCTACGAGCAGTACTTC. Translating it yields CASSLAGLAPYEQYF.

This clone was observed a few times. V usage is TRBV27 and J usage is TRBJ1-2; 9 bases agree with TRBD1. J gave up 5 bases and V 6 bases, and 4 bases lay outside the gene matches. The CDR3 covers 13 residues. Germline CDR1 MNHEY, CDR2 SMNVEV (reference sequence). In DNA, the CDR3 is TGTGCCAGCAGCTTGACAGGGGGATATGGCTACACCTTC. It yields the protein CASSLTGGYGYTF.

V is TRBV2 and J is TRBJ1-4, with D uncertain. V lost 0 bases and J lost 0, with 5 bases in between. This CDR3 is built from 15 residues. Looked up from germline, CDR1 is SNHLY and CDR2 is FYNNEI. Here the CDR3 reads CASSEAPSTNEKLFF. CDR3 bases: TGTGCCAGCAGTGAAGCCCCATCAACTAATGAAAAACTGTTTTTT.

This clone has just a few counts. The chain has TRBV4-3 and TRBJ1-2; weak D call: TRBD1 (6 bases). The CDR3 covers 16 residues. The V end was cut by 0 bases, the J end by 0 bases, with 11 bases between. Germline V gene data show CDR1 as LGHNA and CDR2 as YSLEER. As DNA, the CDR3 is TGCGCCAGCAGCCAAGAATCACAGGGCCCTAACTATGGCTACACCTTC. Its translation is CASSQESQGPNYGYTF.

This sequence joins TRBV27 and TRBJ2-1; TRBD2 might be the D (5 bases). The CDR3 covers 14 residues. Trimming shortened V by 2 bases and J by 6 bases, and 11 bases separated the two germline ends. CDR1 and CDR2 (germline): MNHEY, SMNVEV (reference sequence). The DNA of the CDR3 is TGTGCCAGCAGTTTAGTCTCGGGAAGCAATGAGCAGTTCTTC. It encodes CASSLVSGSNEQFF.

Only a few counts were recorded for this clone. V is TRBV19 and J is TRBJ2-1; D not certain. The V gene's germline CDR1 is LNHDA and CDR2 SQIVND (reference sequence). The CDR3 is made up of 13 amino acids. With 3 bases removed from V and 2 bases from J, the gap between germline ends came to 5 bases. This CDR3 is CASSMGAYNEQFF. In DNA form, the CDR3 reads TGTGCCAGTAGTATGGGCGCCTACAATGAGCAGTTCTTC.

The chain links TRBV18 to TRBJ2-7; 10 bases map to TRBD2. CDR1 KGHSH and CDR2 LQKENI come from the germline V gene. V was clipped by 6 bases and J by 5 bases; unmatched bases: 13. This CDR3 is 16 amino acids long. Here the CDR3 reads CASSPTPGTSADEQYF. In nucleotides, the CDR3 is TGTGCCAGCTCCCCGACACCCGGGACTAGCGCCGACGAGCAGTACTTC.

About this clone: Distinct nucleotide sequences in the sample also encode this CDR3. The rearrangement links TRBV6-4 to TRBJ2-5; 11 nucleotides align to TRBD2. Germline-derived CDR1 and CDR2 are MRHNA and SNTAGT. V lost 6 bases, J lost 5 bases, and 2 bases stayed unmatched. The CDR3 spans 13 residues. The CDR3 nucleotides are TGTGCCAGCAGCCGGACTAGCGGGGAGACCCAGTACTTC. Translated: CASSRTSGETQYF.

In DNA form, the CDR3 reads TGTGCCAGCAGGGGGGGGACCGGGGCCAACGTCCTGACTTTC. The encoded protein is CASRGGTGANVLTF. This rearrangement joins TRBV28 to TRBJ2-6; 7 bases are shared with TRBD2. The CDR3 has 14 amino acids. The V gene's germline CDR1 is MDHEN and CDR2 SYDVKM. After removal of 6 bases from V and 4 bases from J, the junction contained 3 bases not matched to a gene.

The table lists this clone with a count of one. The rearrangement joins TRBV5-3 to TRBJ2-1; 12 bases match TRBD2. TRBV5-3 is marked as an open reading frame, function uncertain. There are 20 residues in the CDR3. After removal of 0 bases from V and 0 bases from J, the junction contained 10 bases not matched to a gene. For the CDR3, the DNA is TGTGCCAGAAGCTTGGCCGGGGGGTCTAGCGGGAGGGACTCCTACAATGAGCAGTTCTTC. Amino acid sequence: CARSLAGGSSGRDSYNEQFF.

CDR3 bases: TGTGCCAGCAGCTTAGCGGGAGGGCCGTACGAGCAGTACTTC. This gives the protein CASSLAGGPYEQYF. V and J are TRBV7-8 and TRBJ2-7; 7 bases fit TRBD2. The CDR3 has 14 residues. Per the germline V gene, CDR1 is SGHVS and CDR2 is FQNEAQ. Unmatched junction bases numbered 3, after V lost 0 bases and J lost 4 bases.

This clone was found a few times. V gene TRBV6-1 combines with J gene TRBJ1-2; D not resolved. The CDR3 loop spans 15 amino acids. Trimming removed 6 bases from V and 6 bases from J, with 20 bases in between. Germline V CDR1 and CDR2: MNHNS, SASEGT. The CDR3 nucleotides are TGTGCCAGCAGGCGAGGTTCGGGCGGGATCGATGGCTACACCTTC. Its translation is CASRRGSGGIDGYTF.

The chain is built from TRBV5-1 and TRBJ1-1, with D maybe TRBD1 (5 bases). Germline V lookup: CDR1 SGHRS, CDR2 YFSETQ. V lost 0 bases, J lost 0 bases, and 9 bases lay in between. CDR3 size: 15 residues. In DNA form, the CDR3 reads TGCGCCAGCAGCTTGGCTGGGGGGGTGAACACTGAAGCTTTCTTT. Translated: CASSLAGGVNTEAFF.

The gene calls are TRBV7-3 and TRBJ2-5, with a possible D match to TRBD2 (5 bases). CDR1 SGHTA and CDR2 FQGTGA come from the germline V gene. The CDR3 sequence is 13 residues long. Between the trimmed V and J ends, which lost 3 bases and 5 bases, there was a span of 10 bases. CDR3 in amino acids: CASSFGERETQYF. The CDR3 nucleotides are TGTGCCAGCAGCTTCGGGGAGCGGGAGACCCAGTACTTC.

V gene TRBV6-5 combines with J gene TRBJ2-2; D gene unclear. Per germline, CDR1 MNHEY and CDR2 SVGAGI. V was clipped by 6 bases and J by 1 base, with 12 bases between them. This CDR3 contains 15 residues. The CDR3: CASRWSTVNTGELFF. The CDR3 DNA is TGTGCCAGCAGATGGAGTACTGTGAACACCGGGGAGCTGTTTTTT.

This sequence joins TRBV21-1 and TRBJ2-7; the table's D gene call, TRBD2, was not cross checked with the DNA. TRBV21-1 is noted as a pseudogene. The CDR3 covers 12 residues. CDR3 region: CATLAGGYEQYF. The CDR3 nucleotides read TGTGCCACCCTAGCGGGGGGATACGAGCAGTACTTC.

This chain connects TRBV28 to TRBJ1-5; the D is unclear. Trimming left V 7 bases short and J 3 bases short, with 7 bases between. The CDR3 spans 12 residues. Germline values: CDR1 MDHEN, CDR2 SYDVKM. The CDR3 region has the DNA TGTGCCAGCACCAGACTCAATCAGCCCCAGCATTTT. It yields the protein CASTRLNQPQHF.

The chain has TRBV4-1 and TRBJ1-5; D is uncertain. From germline, CDR1 is MGHRA and CDR2 YSYEKL. The CDR3 is 13 amino acids. V gave up 1 base and J gave up 3 bases, with 4 bases separating them. The chain's CDR3 is CASSQVINQPQHF. CDR3 coding DNA: TGCGCCAGCAGCCAAGTCATCAATCAGCCCCAGCATTTT.

The rearrangement uses TRBV7-9 and TRBJ1-5; D might be TRBD1 (5 bases). This CDR3 has 14 amino acids. V shed 4 bases and J shed 6 bases, with 13 bases lying between them. The germline CDR1 and CDR2 sequences are SEHNR and FQNEAQ (reference sequence). The CDR3 DNA reads as TGTGCCAGCAGCTCGGCCGGGGGGAGTCAGCCCCAGCATTTT. Translation gives CASSSAGGSQPQHF.

The chain joins TRBV2 to TRBJ2-7, with TRBD2 as a possible D gene (6 bases). Trimming shortened V by 6 bases and J by 4 bases, and 16 bases separated the two germline ends. Germline lookup yields CDR1 SNHLY and CDR2 FYNNEI. The CDR3 contains 14 residues. Here the CDR3 DNA reads TGTGCCAGCAGGCGGCTCCCCGGGAGTTACGAGCAGTACTTC. Its translation: CASRRLPGSYEQYF.

The chain combines TRBV10-3 with TRBJ2-5; D perhaps matches TRBD1 (6 bases). V shed 8 bases and J shed 5 bases, with 18 bases lying between them. The CDR3 spans 14 residues. CDR1 ENHRY and CDR2 SYGVKD come from the germline V gene. CDR3 protein: CAIGGGGGRETQYF. DNA for the CDR3: TGTGCCATCGGAGGTGGGGGCGGTCGGGAGACCCAGTACTTC.